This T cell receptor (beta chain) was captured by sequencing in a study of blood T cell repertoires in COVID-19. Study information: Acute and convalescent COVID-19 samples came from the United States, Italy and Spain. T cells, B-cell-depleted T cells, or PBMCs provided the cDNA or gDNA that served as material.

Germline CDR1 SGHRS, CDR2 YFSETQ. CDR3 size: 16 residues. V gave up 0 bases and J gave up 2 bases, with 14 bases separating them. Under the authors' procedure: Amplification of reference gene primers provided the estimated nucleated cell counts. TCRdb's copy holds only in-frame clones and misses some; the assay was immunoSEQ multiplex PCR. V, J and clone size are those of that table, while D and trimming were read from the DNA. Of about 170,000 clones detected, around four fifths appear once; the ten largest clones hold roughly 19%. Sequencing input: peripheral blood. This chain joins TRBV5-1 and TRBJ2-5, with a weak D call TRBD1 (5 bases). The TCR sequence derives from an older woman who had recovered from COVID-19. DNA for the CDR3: TGCGCCAGCAGCTTGGGGGTAAGGGGCCCGCAAGAGACCCAGTACTTC. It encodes CASSLGVRGPQETQYF.